The 6 T cell receptor beta chains below come from one sample, sequenced in a study of T-cell reconstitution after alpha-beta-depleted transplantation in children. Preparation of the TCRbeta library used unique molecular identifiers. TCRdb fed the PCR reads into MiXCR, producing one record per CDR3 protein. Here the sample spans roughly 490,000 distinct CDR3 sequences, over 9.5% being singletons. Sequencing was performed on PBMCs, mostly from graft donor cells, taken 180 days after TCRalphabeta/CD19-depleted stem cell transplant. The receptors here all came from a female patient aged 2 to 10 who had a stem cell transplant for aplastic anemia, so the T cells may come from the graft donor.

There are many counts of this clonotype. This chain uses TRBV5-6 with TRBJ1-5, with TRBD1 matching 7 bases. The CDR3 consists of 15 residues. The germline V gene has CDR1 SGHDT and CDR2 YYEEEE. V lost 4 bases, J lost 5 bases, and 9 bases stayed unmatched. The DNA for the CDR3 is TGTGCCAGCAGCACATTTTGGGACAGCCATCAGCCCCAGCATTTT. Amino acid sequence: CASSTFWDSHQPQHF.

The gene calls are TRBV7-2 and TRBJ2-7; D gene unclear. This CDR3 is 12 amino acids long. Germline V gene data show CDR1 as SGHTA and CDR2 as FQGNSA. V dropped 0 bases and J dropped 6 bases, with 6 bases sitting between them. The CDR3 loop reads CASSLAGLEQYV. CDR3 DNA: TGTGCCAGCAGCTTAGCGGGTCTCGAGCAGTACGTC.

In this sample, this clonotype turned up a few times. The chain combines TRBV12-3 or TRBV12-4 with TRBJ2-5; 9 nucleotides match TRBD2. The CDR3 spans 14 residues. The V segment lost 6 bases and the J segment 5 bases; nucleotides outside the gene matches: 7. The chain's CDR3 is CASSLSGSHETQYF. The CDR3, as DNA: TGTGCCAGCAGCCTTAGCGGGAGCCACGAGACCCAGTACTTC.

This rearrangement joins TRBV7-8 to TRBJ1-5; D not certain. From germline, CDR1 is SGHVS and CDR2 FQNEAQ. V lost 1 base, J lost 6 bases, and 10 bases lay in between. The CDR3 loop spans 14 amino acids. The CDR3 nucleotides read TGTGCCAGCAGCTTAGTGGGTTCGGGTCAGCCCCAGCATTTT. Translated, it gives CASSLVGSGQPQHF.

This clonotype turned up a few times. Because it lacks the conserved phenylalanine or tryptophan at the end, this CDR3 is likely a read error. The limits of the CDR3 on the DNA are not certain, so only TCRdb's listed CDR3 is given. This CDR3 is CASSPRYGSMNAL. J is TRBJ2-7 and V is TRBV7-2; the D call TRBD2 from the table was never checked on the DNA. Germline-derived CDR1 and CDR2 are SGHTA and FQGNSA. The CDR3 length is 13 residues, termini included.

V usage is TRBV20-1 and J usage is TRBJ2-7; TRBD1 agrees at 7 bases. This CDR3 spans 15 amino acids. The V segment lost 5 bases and the J segment 4 bases; nucleotides outside the gene matches: 14. The V gene's germline CDR1 is DFQATT and CDR2 SNEGSKA (reference sequence). As DNA, the CDR3 is TGCAGTGCTCTACGACAGGGCCCCCTCTCTTACGAGCAGTACTTC. It specifies CSALRQGPLSYEQYF.